This T cell receptor (beta chain) derives from a study of control samples from healthy donors and cancer patients. Germline assignment: CDR1 LGHDT and CDR2 YNNKEL (reference sequence). The V and J ends lost 3 bases and 7 bases, in that order; junction bases with no gene match: 7. CDR3 size: 15 residues. The table came from immunoSEQ multiplex PCR; TCRdb's copy has only in-frame clones and leaves some out. The sample comprises 160,000 or so clones, nearly 96% of which are singletons, and just over 1% rests with the top ten. The clonotype was recovered from a woman aged 25 to 39 in good health. This rearrangement joins TRBV3-1 (or the pseudogene TRBV3-2) to TRBJ2-1; 9 positions match TRBD2. Material: blood. The CDR3 nucleotides read TGTGCCAGCAGCCATCGAGCGGGGGGTGGGAATGAGCAGTTCTTC. This translates into CASSHRAGGGNEQFF.